This entry lists 21 T cell receptor beta chains sequenced from one sample in a study of blood T cells in healthy people across ages. Sample-barcoded 5' priming and a J-beta primer mix drove a second PCR of about 6 to 12 cycles. MiXCR, run by TCRdb on the 5' RACE reads, gives a single entry per CDR3 protein. The repertoire has 1.8 million or so distinct CDR3 sequences, about two fifths of them found once; the top ten carry 20% to 25%. The sequenced material came from blood. These receptor sequences come from a human donor in good health.

This clonotype was seen a single time. This chain joins TRBV20-1 and TRBJ2-5; TRBD2 is a possible D gene (5 bases). CDR3 length equals 14 residues. Germline V CDR1 and CDR2: DFQATT, SNEGSKA (reference sequence). V was trimmed by 8 bases and J by 7 bases, leaving 23 bases between them. CDR3 nucleotides: TGCAGTACCCAAACCAGCGGCCCCGAGGGGACCCAGTACTTC. Amino acid sequence: CSTQTSGPEGTQYF.

V is TRBV6-2 or TRBV6-3 and J is TRBJ2-2; 9 bases align to TRBD1. CDR3 size: 16 residues. The V and J ends lost 2 bases and 0 bases, in that order; junction bases with no gene match: 1. Germline loops: CDR1 MNHEY, CDR2 SVGEGT. The CDR3 nucleotides are TGTGCCAGCAGTTACGGGGACAGGGCGAACACCGGGGAGCTGTTTTTT. This encodes CASSYGDRANTGELFF.

This clonotype appeared a few times. As DNA, the CDR3 is TGTGCCAGCAGTTCGCCGGGTAGCGGGGGGACTTACAATGAGCAGTTCTTC. Protein sequence: CASSSPGSGGTYNEQFF. This sequence joins TRBV28 and TRBJ2-1; 10 bases match TRBD2. The CDR3 consists of 17 residues. Losses at the gene ends were 4 bases for V and 4 bases for J; bases not matched to a gene: 10. Germline V gene lookup returns CDR1 MDHEN and CDR2 SYDVKM.

DNA of the CDR3: TGTGCCAGTAAGAGGAAGCTAGATGAAGAGACCCAGTACTTC. Amino acids: CASKRKLDEETQYF. The chain uses TRBV2 and TRBJ2-5, with unresolved D. Trimming removed 9 bases from V and 3 bases from J, with 17 bases in between. This CDR3 contains 14 residues. Germline CDR1 and CDR2: SNHLY and FYNNEI.

CDR3 residues: CASRDLTGTGGVEQYF. CDR3 in DNA: TGTGCCAGCCGAGATCTAACCGGGACAGGGGGCGTCGAGCAGTACTTC. The chain recombines TRBV2 with TRBJ2-7; TRBD1 matches 12 bases. Germline lookup yields CDR1 SNHLY and CDR2 FYNNEI. CDR3 length equals 16 residues. V dropped 8 bases and J dropped 6; count of bases not matched to a gene: 14.

The chain carries TRBV4-3 and TRBJ2-6, with 10 bases lining up with TRBD1. This CDR3 region has 18 residues. The ends lost 4 bases at V and 2 bases at J; junction bases unmatched: 8. The germline gives CDR1 LGHNA, CDR2 YSLEER. CDR3 region: CASSPSDRGPPGANVLTF. The CDR3 region has the DNA TGCGCCAGCAGCCCTAGCGACAGGGGGCCCCCTGGGGCCAACGTCCTGACTTTC.

This clonotype has more than one count but fewer than ten. The CDR3 loop reads CASSPRGFDEQFF. The CDR3 DNA sequence: TGTGCCAGCAGCCCCAGAGGGTTCGATGAGCAGTTCTTC. This chain connects TRBV7-7 to TRBJ2-1; a possible D gene is TRBD2 (5 bases). The CDR3 sequence is 13 residues long. The germline CDR1 and CDR2 sequences are SSHAT and FNYEAQ (reference sequence). The V gene lost 5 bases and the J gene lost 8 bases, with 13 bases spanning the gap.

Only a few counts were recorded for this clonotype. The rearrangement uses TRBV11-2 and TRBJ1-2; D call uncertain. The CDR3 is made up of 13 amino acids. V lost 6 bases and J 4 bases, leaving 12 bases between the germline ends. From germline, CDR1 is SGHAT and CDR2 FQNNGV. The CDR3 coding sequence is TGTGCCAGCAGTGGGTACACCCGCTATGGCTACACCTTC. Translating it yields CASSGYTRYGYTF. Complete variable domain (other parts from reference TRBV11-2 and TRBJ1-2): EAGVAQSPRYKIIEKRQSVAFWCNPISGHATLYWYQQILGQGPKLLIQFQNNGVVDDSQLPKDRFSAERLKGVDSTLKIQPAKLEDSAVYLCASSGYTRYGYTFGSGTRLTVV.

This clonotype showed up just a few times. The chain is built from TRBV29-1 and TRBJ2-2; D unresolved. Trimming stripped 3 bases from V and 0 bases from J, with 8 bases between. The CDR3 sequence is 14 residues long. CDR1 and CDR2 (germline): SQVTM, ANQGSEA. The CDR3 here is CSVEADPNTGELFF. CDR3 coding DNA: TGCAGCGTTGAGGCAGACCCGAACACCGGGGAGCTGTTTTTT.

The rearrangement links TRBV6-2 or TRBV6-3 to TRBJ1-5; D gene uncertain. This CDR3 contains 17 residues. V gave up 8 bases and J gave up 0 bases, with 20 bases separating them. Germline-derived CDR1 and CDR2 are MNHEY and SVGEGT. For the CDR3, the DNA is TGTGCCAGCTCCCTCGGGGTTTGGGAATATAGCAATCAGCCCCAGCATTTT. It translates to CASSLGVWEYSNQPQHF.

The CDR3 nucleotides are TGCGCCAGCAGATTCACCGGGGGGTCGATATACAATGAGCAGTTCTTC. The encoded protein is CASRFTGGSIYNEQFF. The rearrangement uses TRBV5-1 and TRBJ2-1, with 7 positions matching TRBD2. Trimming took 5 bases from V and 4 from J; bases not matched to a gene: 12. This CDR3 region has 16 residues. Looked up from germline, CDR1 is SGHRS and CDR2 is YFSETQ.

This chain joins TRBV7-9 and TRBJ1-1; TRBD1 matches at 9 bases. Trimming cost V 5 bases and J 11 bases; bases outside gene matches: 9. The germline V gene encodes CDR1 SEHNR and CDR2 FQNEAQ (reference sequence). CDR3 length equals 13 residues. Here the CDR3 reads CASSGRDRDEAFF. The DNA for the CDR3 is TGTGCCAGCAGCGGTAGGGACAGGGATGAGGCTTTCTTT.

This clonotype came up many times. The chain uses TRBV7-2 and TRBJ1-2, with 7 bases aligning to TRBD1. V trimming: 2 bases; J trimming: 4 bases; junction bases outside the gene matches: 4. Germline V lookup: CDR1 SGHTA, CDR2 FQGNSA. The CDR3 consists of 14 residues. Here the CDR3 reads CASSLRGQTYGYTF. CDR3 DNA: TGTGCCAGCAGCTTAAGGGGACAGACCTATGGCTACACCTTC.

Written as DNA, the CDR3 is TGTGCCAGCAGCTTACGAGGGACAGTCCCTTCGGGCTACACCTTC. Translating it yields CASSLRGTVPSGYTF. This sequence joins TRBV7-2 and TRBJ1-2; 7 nucleotides align to TRBD1. There are 15 residues in the CDR3. CDR1 is SGHTA and CDR2 is FQGNSA in the germline V gene. V was clipped by 2 bases and J by 8 bases; unmatched bases: 11.

CDR3 sequence: CAYREGQGLCEQYF. The CDR3 DNA follows: TGTGCCTATCGGGAGGGACAGGGGCTTTGCGAGCAGTACTTC. V and J are TRBV21-1 and TRBJ2-5; whether TRBD1, the table's D call, matches the DNA was not checked. The J call may be incorrect, as the DNA end agrees better with TRBJ2-7. TRBV21-1 is shown as a pseudogene. The CDR3 has 14 amino acids.

This chain joins TRBV10-3 and TRBJ1-1; TRBD1 might be the D (6 bases). The CDR3 contains 17 residues. Trimming left V 4 bases short and J 0 bases short, with 18 bases between. Germline CDR1 is ENHRY and CDR2 is SYGVKD. The CDR3 DNA reads as TGTGCCATCAGTGGCCGCTCGGACAGCTACATGAACACTGAAGCTTTCTTT. Amino acids: CAISGRSDSYMNTEAFF.

The chain has TRBV6-2 or TRBV6-3 and TRBJ2-1; D unclear. The CDR3 has 13 amino acids. Germline V gene data show CDR1 as MNHEY and CDR2 as SVGEGT. V was clipped by 2 bases and J by 10 bases, with 12 bases between them. The CDR3 sequence is CASSYGRLEEQFF. The CDR3 DNA is TGTGCCAGCAGTTACGGCAGGTTGGAAGAGCAGTTCTTC.

This chain connects TRBV30 to TRBJ2-3, with unresolved D. The germline V gene encodes CDR1 GTSNPN and CDR2 SVGIG (reference sequence). V was trimmed by 1 base and J by 0 bases, leaving 11 bases between them. This CDR3 is 15 amino acids long. The CDR3 DNA reads as TGTGCCTGGAGTGCCCATACCTCTAGCACAGATACGCAGTATTTT. Protein sequence: CAWSAHTSSTDTQYF.

This clonotype was observed a few times. The V call is TRBV4-1, the J call TRBJ2-2; D is unclear. From germline, CDR1 is MGHRA and CDR2 YSYEKL. V was shortened by 2 bases and J by 4 bases, with 2 bases between the two germline ends. This CDR3 region has 12 residues. This CDR3 is CASSQTTGELFF. The CDR3 region has the DNA TGCGCCAGCAGCCAAACCACCGGGGAGCTGTTTTTT.

J is TRBJ2-7 and V is TRBV21-1. TRBV21-1 is reported as a pseudogene. The length of the CDR3 is 15 residues. The chain's CDR3 is CASSKVLRGPYEQYF. The CDR3 nucleotides read TGTGCCAGCAGCAAAGTGTTACGAGGACCCTACGAGCAGTACTTC.

The rearrangement joins TRBV20-1 to TRBJ2-7, with D perhaps matching TRBD1 (5 bases). The CDR3 runs 12 residues. CDR1 and CDR2 from the germline V gene are DFQATT and SNEGSKA (reference sequence). CDR3 in DNA: TGCACCCCCGGTGGGCAGGGCTACGAGCAGTACTTC. This sequence encodes CTPGGQGYEQYF.